Described below is a single T cell receptor beta chain sequence and its context. The antigen remains unidentified. These data originate in a study of spatial heterogeneity in lung cancer. TCRdb used MiXCR to reprocess the 5' RACE reads, holding one entry per CDR3 protein. The data contain about 45,000 distinct CDR3 sequences, approximately 10% of them singletons. Whole-study findings and limits: Ubiquitous, expanded tumor-derived TCRs were more frequently observed in blood at resection than at follow-up.

The time point: sample taken at primary tumor resection. Researchers sequenced whole RNA taken from tumor, nontumor lung or frozen PBMC without sorting. The approximately 77 donors had untreated early-stage non-small cell lung cancer. Germline-derived CDR1 and CDR2 are SGHNT and YYREEE (reference sequence). The CDR3 totals 15 residues. Losses at the gene ends were 4 bases for V and 10 bases for J; bases not matched to a gene: 9. Specimen: PBMCs, collected at surgery. This sequence joins TRBV5-4 and TRBJ1-6; 9 bases match TRBD1. The sequence came from a female donor with early-stage non-small cell lung cancer. The CDR3 DNA follows: TGTGCCAGCAGCAGAAGCCGGGACAGGGAGTCACCCCTCCACTTT. Translating it yields CASSRSRDRESPLHF. The full variable domain, in which reference TRBV5-4 and TRBJ1-6 provide the parts outside the CDR3, is ETGVTQSPTHLIKTRGQQVTLRCSSQSGHNTVSWYQQALGQGPQFIFQYYREEENGRGNFPPRFSGLQFPNYSSELNVNALELDDSALYLCASSRSRDRESPLHFGNGTRLTVT.